Below are 14 T cell receptor beta chains sequenced from a single sample in a study of blood T cells in healthy people across ages (dated by TCRdb to the mid-2010s). The library came from 5' RACE. The run used an Illumina HiSeq 2500. The second PCR ran for about 7 to 11 cycles and used a J-beta primer mix along with a sample-barcoded 5' primer. Through fastp at Q25 and MiXCR, TCRdb rebuilt clones from the public reads, retaining in-frame beta chains. CDR3 protein duplicates are merged, each entry listing the most common genes and DNA. The sample data list approximately 800,000 distinct CDR3 sequences, and about 34% of these were observed just once. The ten largest clones take up 13% of the sample. Source material: blood. These receptor sequences come from a young man in good health.

Notes on this clonotype: The junction does not match germline at one end; this may be a read error. V usage is TRBV7-8 and J usage is TRBJ1-4, with a tentative D call TRBD1 (6 bases). Germline CDR1 reads SGHVS; CDR2 reads FQNEAQ. There are 15 residues in the CDR3. In nucleotides, the CDR3 is TGTACCAGCAGCCCCGTGGGGGGGCGAGATGAAAAACTGTTTTTT. Amino acid sequence: CTSSPVGGRDEKLFF.

In its sample, this clonotype was seen once. V gene TRBV6-5 combines with J gene TRBJ2-3, with D possibly TRBD1 on 5 matching bases. V dropped 2 bases and J dropped 1 base, with 7 bases sitting between them. Germline V gene lookup returns CDR1 MNHEY and CDR2 SVGAGI. CDR3 length equals 14 residues. The CDR3 loop reads CASSYATGTDTQYF. The CDR3 region has the DNA TGTGCCAGCAGTTACGCGACAGGCACAGATACGCAGTATTTT.

The V gene is TRBV2, the J gene TRBJ1-2; D is perhaps TRBD1 (5 bases). Trimming stripped 8 bases from V and 9 bases from J, with 19 bases between. CDR3 length: 13 residues. Per the germline V gene, CDR1 is SNHLY and CDR2 is FYNNEI. The CDR3 DNA reads TGTGCCAGCGGTGGGACTGCGGACATGAGCTACACCTTC. Translation: CASGGTADMSYTF.

The rearrangement joins TRBV27 to TRBJ1-4; 7 bases are shared with TRBD1. Germline trimming cut 8 bases from V and 8 bases from J; bases unmatched to any gene: 8. CDR1 is MNHEY, CDR2 SMNVEV, per germline (reference sequence). The CDR3 extends over 13 amino acids. The CDR3 bases are TGTGCCAGCTGTGGAGGGGGCAAGGAAAAACTGTTTTTT. It specifies CASCGGGKEKLFF.

This chain connects TRBV12-3 or TRBV12-4 to TRBJ2-3; D possibly corresponds to TRBD2 (5 bases). The CDR3 has 20 residues. The V end lost 5 bases, the J end lost 0 bases, and 27 bases lay between the germline ends. CDR3 bases: TGTGCCAGCAGTACACTGGCTCGCGAGGGCCACCACCCTAGCACAGATACGCAGTATTTT. As protein: CASSTLAREGHHPSTDTQYF.

There are a few counts of this clonotype. V is TRBV6-6 and J is TRBJ2-1, with D hard to call. TRBJ2-7 explains the end of the DNA better; the J call may be wrong. The germline V gene has CDR1 MNHNY and CDR2 SVGAGI (reference sequence). There are 12 residues in the CDR3. CDR3 amino acids: CASKNSYNEQYF. The CDR3 DNA is TGTGCCAGCAAGAACTCCTACAATGAGCAGTACTTC.

Points on this clonotype: The germline gene is not matched at one end of the junction; a read error may be the cause. The rearrangement joins TRBV5-5 to TRBJ2-3; D is uncertain. The CDR3 length is 11 residues. Germline lookup yields CDR1 SGHKS and CDR2 YYEKEE (reference sequence). The CDR3 protein is CTSSFRDTQYF. The CDR3 DNA follows: TGTACCAGCAGCTTTAGAGATACGCAGTATTTT.

The rearrangement links TRBV5-6 to TRBJ2-7, with D possibly TRBD1 on 5 matching bases. This CDR3 has 13 residues. Trimming took off 2 bases at V and 6 bases at J, with 12 bases between the two ends. Germline CDR1 reads SGHDT; CDR2 reads YYEEEE. This CDR3 reads CASSFPGLGEQYF. The CDR3 DNA reads TGTGCCAGCAGCTTTCCAGGGTTGGGCGAGCAGTACTTC.

This clonotype has a handful of counts. The chain carries TRBV3-1 and TRBJ2-5; D gene uncertain. The CDR3 contains 12 residues. Germline V gene sequence: CDR1 LGHDT, CDR2 YNNKEL (reference sequence). V shed 4 bases and J shed 11 bases, with 14 bases lying between them. In nucleotides, the CDR3 is TGTGCCAGCAGCCCCCGTAGCCATGAGCAGTACTTC. This codes for CASSPRSHEQYF.

CDR3 sequence (DNA): TGCAGTGCTACAGGGGGCTGGGATGAGCAGTTCTTC. Its protein is CSATGGWDEQFF. The chain joins TRBV20-1 to TRBJ2-1, with 8 positions matching TRBD1. CDR3 length: 12 residues. CDR1 and CDR2 (germline): DFQATT, SNEGSKA (reference sequence). The V gene end was trimmed by 4 bases and the J gene end by 8 bases; junction bases not matched to a gene: 4.

This clonotype has a handful of counts. CDR3 nucleotides: TGCGCCAGCAGCTGGGACAGTTATAATTCACCCCTCCACTTT. Its translation: CASSWDSYNSPLHF. The chain links TRBV5-1 to TRBJ1-6; 7 nucleotides line up with TRBD1. J gave up 4 bases and V 3 bases, and 1 base lay outside the gene matches. The CDR3 runs to 14 residues. Germline CDR1 is SGHRS and CDR2 is YFSETQ.

This clonotype was recorded a few times. The genes are TRBV7-2 and TRBJ1-1, with TRBD1 as a possible D gene (5 bases). The V gene lost 4 bases and the J gene lost 4 bases, with 22 bases spanning the gap. The CDR3 sequence is 17 residues long. From germline, CDR1 is SGHTA and CDR2 FQGNSA. The CDR3 loop is CASSSQTRLGEGTEAFF. CDR3 in DNA: TGTGCCAGCAGCTCACAAACTCGACTGGGGGAAGGCACTGAAGCTTTCTTT.

The gene calls are TRBV18 and TRBJ1-1; the match to TRBD1 covers 9 bases. The junction had 11 bases not matched to a gene; V was cut back by 5 bases and J by 7 bases. The CDR3 length is 15 residues. Germline V lookup: CDR1 KGHSH, CDR2 LQKENI. CDR3 sequence (DNA): TGTGCCAGCTCAAATACAGGGGGCCCCCGAAGTGAAGCTTTCTTT. Translated: CASSNTGGPRSEAFF.

The rearrangement joins TRBV5-1 to TRBJ2-7, with D tentatively TRBD2 (6 bases). The better agreement between TRBJ2-5 and the DNA end casts doubt on the J call. Germline CDR1 reads SGHRS; CDR2 reads YFSETQ. The CDR3 runs to 15 residues. The CDR3 loop is CASSPTPGVEETQYF. CDR3 nucleotides: TGCGCCAGCAGCCCGACCCCGGGGGTGGAAGAGACCCAGTACTTC.